These 8 T cell receptor beta chains were sequenced from one sample in a study of long-term antiretroviral therapy in people with HIV. With survey level as its setting, the immunoSEQ assay was v3.0. The assay was immunoSEQ multiplex PCR, and TCRdb's table has in-frame clones only and misses some. The repertoire includes over 15,000 clones, over 75% of them detected once, and roughly 4.5% sits in the top ten. The sample was unsorted PBMCs, taken 0.1 years before starting antiretroviral therapy. The origin of the receptors is a man between 18 and 29 years old with HIV.

The sample holds one count of this clone. The rearrangement uses TRBV28 and TRBJ2-3; D is unresolved. The CDR3 covers 15 residues. Trimming left V 3 bases short and J 5 bases short, with 15 bases between. CDR1 is MDHEN, CDR2 SYDVKM, per germline. The CDR3 is CASSFRAGSVDTQYF. CDR3 sequence (DNA): TGTGCCAGCAGTTTTAGGGCAGGCTCCGTAGATACGCAGTATTTT.

V usage is TRBV10-3 and J usage is TRBJ2-7; TRBD2 is a possible D gene (5 bases). The V and J ends lost 10 bases and 3 bases respectively, with 7 bases between them. This CDR3 is 10 amino acids long. Germline V lookup: CDR1 ENHRY, CDR2 SYGVKD. The CDR3 DNA is TGTGCCACCGGGGACTACGAGCAGTACTTC. Protein product: CATGDYEQYF.

In its sample, this clone was seen once. The gene calls are TRBV6-5 and TRBJ2-7; D ambiguous. CDR3 size: 14 residues. Trimming pared 0 bases from V and 6 bases from J, leaving 12 bases between. Per the germline V gene, CDR1 is MNHEY and CDR2 is SVGAGI. DNA for the CDR3: TGTGCCAGCAGTTACTCAAACAGCGTATCCGAGCAGTACTTC. It translates to CASSYSNSVSEQYF.

As regards this clone: A junction boundary mismatches the germline segment, possibly from a read error. V and J are TRBV18 and TRBJ1-5, with 7 bases lining up with TRBD1. CDR3 length: 14 residues. The germline V gene has CDR1 KGHSH and CDR2 LQKENI. CDR3 sequence (DNA): TGTGCCAGCTCGCCACCGGGACAGAATCAGCCCCAGCATTTT. It yields the protein CASSPPGQNQPQHF.

The genes are TRBV28 and TRBJ2-5; 7 nucleotides align to TRBD2. Germline CDR1 MDHEN, CDR2 SYDVKM. The CDR3 is 16 residues long. Trimming removed 5 bases from V and 2 bases from J; junction bases left unmatched: 11. CDR3 sequence: CASSPLGAGIQETQYF. DNA of the CDR3: TGTGCCAGCAGTCCTTTAGGAGCGGGGATACAAGAGACCCAGTACTTC.

This chain connects TRBV28 to TRBJ1-5, with 7 bases that match TRBD1. The CDR3 extends over 14 amino acids. Germline V gene sequence: CDR1 MDHEN, CDR2 SYDVKM. Trimming cost V 4 bases and J 4 bases; bases outside gene matches: 4. As DNA, the CDR3 is TGTGCCAGCAGTTCAGTACAGGGGAATCAGCCCCAGCATTTT. This gives the protein CASSSVQGNQPQHF. The complete variable domain, with remaining parts taken from reference TRBV28 and TRBJ1-5, reads DVKVTQSSRYLVKRTGEKVFLECVQDMDHENMFWYRQDPGLGLRLIYFSYDVKMKEKGDIPEGYSVSREKKERFSLILESASTNQTSMYLCASSSVQGNQPQHFGDGTRLSIL.

The J gene is TRBJ1-2, the V gene TRBV5-1, with TRBD1 as a possible D gene (6 bases). Trimming shortened V by 4 bases and J by 1 base, and 17 bases separated the two germline ends. The CDR3 has 16 residues. Germline CDR1 SGHRS, CDR2 YFSETQ. The CDR3 here is CASSTEGEQGNYGYTF. Here the CDR3 DNA reads TGCGCCAGCAGCACGGAGGGGGAGCAGGGTAACTATGGCTACACCTTC.

This clone was detected a few times. This chain uses TRBV4-1 with TRBJ1-2, with a tentative D call TRBD1 (6 bases). The length of the CDR3 is 16 residues. Germline V gives CDR1 MGHRA, CDR2 YSYEKL. V gave up 2 bases and J gave up 8 bases, with 21 bases separating them. The CDR3 here is CASSQPRTGTRSGYTF. The CDR3 nucleotides are TGCGCCAGCAGCCAACCCCGAACAGGGACCCGAAGCGGCTACACCTTC.